This entry lists 26 T cell receptor beta chains sequenced from one sample in a study of cytomegalovirus exposure and HLA in healthy donors. A multiplex PCR was run with 60 Vbeta primers and 13 Jbeta primers. Some clones are missing from TCRdb's copy, which holds only in-frame ones; the method was immunoSEQ multiplex PCR. This table has about 140,000 clones, approximately 84% appearing once. Sequenced input: PBMCs. These receptors were taken from a man aged 25 to 40 in good health and CMV-seropositive.

The sample holds a few counts of this clone. V gene TRBV10-2 combines with J gene TRBJ1-5, with D uncertain. The CDR3 is made up of 13 amino acids. Germline V lookup: CDR1 WSHSY, CDR2 SAAADI. Trimming shortened V by 7 bases and J by 4 bases, and 11 bases separated the two germline ends. CDR3 nucleotide sequence: TGCGCCAGCACTCCGGCAGGAAATCAGCCCCAGCATTTT. It translates to CASTPAGNQPQHF.

V usage is TRBV5-6 and J usage is TRBJ2-4; 9 bases are a match to TRBD1. J lost 8 bases, V lost 1 base, and 7 bases had no gene match. Per the germline V gene, CDR1 is SGHDT and CDR2 is YYEEEE. This CDR3 has 15 residues. CDR3 DNA sequence: TGTGCCAGCAGCTTGTTTGGGACAGGGTTGGACATTCAGTACTTC. Protein: CASSLFGTGLDIQYF.

The genes are TRBV14 and TRBJ2-7; 8 bases are a match to TRBD1. The germline V gene has CDR1 SGHDN and CDR2 FVKESK. J was trimmed by 1 base and V by 6 bases; bases with no gene match: 8. This CDR3 has 15 residues. The CDR3 is CASRRTGTGSYEQYF. The CDR3 DNA sequence: TGTGCCAGCAGGAGAACCGGGACAGGTTCCTACGAGCAGTACTTC. The variable domain in full, with the rest retrieved from reference TRBV14 and TRBJ2-7, is EAGVTQFPSHSVIEKGQTVTLRCDPISGHDNLYWYRRVMGKEIKFLLHFVKESKQDESGMPNNRFLAERTGGTYSTLKVQPAELEDSGVYFCASRRTGTGSYEQYFGPGTRLTVT.

This sequence joins TRBV11-3 and TRBJ2-1, with a weak D call TRBD2 (5 bases). The CDR3 loop spans 14 amino acids. Germline CDR1 reads SGHNT; CDR2 reads YENEEA. Trimming took 0 bases from V and 5 from J, leaving 8 bases between them. The CDR3: CASSLELENNEQFF. CDR3 sequence (DNA): TGTGCCAGCAGCTTAGAACTAGAGAACAATGAGCAGTTCTTC. The full variable domain, in which reference TRBV11-3 and TRBJ2-1 provide the parts outside the CDR3, is EAGVVQSPRYKIIEKKQPVAFWCNPISGHNTLYWYLQNLGQGPELLIRYENEEAVDDSQLPKDRFSAERLKGVDSTLKIQPAELGDSAVYLCASSLELENNEQFFGPGTRLTVL.

This clone has just a few counts. The chain has TRBV5-6 and TRBJ2-7; the match to TRBD1 covers 8 bases. J was trimmed by 3 bases and V by 4 bases; bases with no gene match: 6. The V gene's germline CDR1 is SGHDT and CDR2 YYEEEE. This CDR3 has 14 residues. The CDR3 region is CASSPWTGFYEQYF. CDR3 sequence (DNA): TGTGCCAGCAGCCCTTGGACAGGGTTCTACGAGCAGTACTTC. Looking up the rest from reference TRBV5-6 and TRBJ2-7 gives the full variable domain: DAGVTQSPTHLIKTRGQQVTLRCSPKSGHDTVSWYQQALGQGPQFIFQYYEEEERQRGNFPDRFSGHQFPNYSSELNVNALLLGDSALYLCASSPWTGFYEQYFGPGTRLTVT.

The genes are TRBV7-8 and TRBJ2-1, with a possible D match to TRBD2 (7 bases). V lost 5 bases and J lost 3, with 14 bases in between. Germline values: CDR1 SGHVS, CDR2 FQNEAQ. This CDR3 has 15 amino acids. The CDR3 DNA follows: TGTGCCAGCAGCCCTACGGGGGGCCTCTACAATGAGCAGTTCTTC. Amino acids: CASSPTGGLYNEQFF.

This rearrangement joins TRBV27 to TRBJ1-2, with D possibly being TRBD1 (5 bases). V was shortened by 0 bases and J by 4 bases, with 12 bases between the two germline ends. The CDR3 has 15 amino acids. Germline CDR1 and CDR2: MNHEY and SMNVEV (reference sequence). CDR3 sequence reads: CASSLSKGSGYGYTF. For the CDR3, the DNA is TGTGCCAGCAGTTTATCGAAGGGGTCTGGCTATGGCTACACCTTC.

This chain uses TRBV28 with TRBJ1-5; D possibly corresponds to TRBD1 (5 bases). V gave up 4 bases and J gave up 2 bases, with 18 bases separating them. Germline lookup yields CDR1 MDHEN and CDR2 SYDVKM. The CDR3 has 17 amino acids. The CDR3 reads CASSYFGRGVGNQPQHF. DNA for the CDR3: TGTGCCAGCAGTTATTTTGGAAGGGGCGTTGGCAATCAGCCCCAGCATTTT.

The J gene is TRBJ2-3, the V gene TRBV5-1, with TRBD1 identical over 9 bases. The CDR3 spans 16 residues. Germline CDR1 reads SGHRS; CDR2 reads YFSETQ. V gave up 4 bases and J gave up 5 bases; unmatched junction bases: 11. CDR3 protein: CASSPPRQGVVDTQYF. Here the CDR3 DNA reads TGCGCCAGCAGCCCTCCGAGACAGGGGGTGGTAGATACGCAGTATTTT.

This chain links TRBV6-1 with TRBJ1-2; possible D gene TRBD1, 5 bases. The CDR3 has 12 amino acids. From germline, CDR1 is MNHNS and CDR2 SASEGT. The V end lost 6 bases, the J end lost 1 base, and 6 bases lay between the germline ends. The CDR3 sequence is CASSDSNYGYTF. The CDR3 nucleotides read TGTGCCAGCAGCGACAGTAACTATGGCTACACCTTC.

The chain joins TRBV28 to TRBJ1-1, with D maybe TRBD1 (6 bases). Germline V gives CDR1 MDHEN, CDR2 SYDVKM. The CDR3 loop spans 19 amino acids. Trimming took 4 bases from V and 1 from J, leaving 25 bases between them. The CDR3 sequence is CASSSRGQLNPTRNTEAFF. CDR3 DNA sequence: TGTGCCAGCAGTTCACGAGGACAGCTGAATCCTACCCGGAACACTGAAGCTTTCTTT.

This rearrangement joins TRBV18 to TRBJ1-4; no clear D. The CDR3 totals 15 residues. With 1 base removed from V and 8 bases from J, the gap between germline ends came to 14 bases. The germline CDR1 and CDR2 sequences are KGHSH and LQKENI. The CDR3 is CASSPRQDPGEKLFF. The DNA for the CDR3 is TGTGCCAGCTCACCACGTCAGGATCCCGGCGAAAAACTGTTTTTT.

This chain links TRBV28 with TRBJ1-1, with 9 bases fitting TRBD1. The CDR3 loop spans 17 amino acids. J gave up 1 base and V 6 bases, and 12 bases lay outside the gene matches. CDR1 is MDHEN, CDR2 SYDVKM, per germline. The CDR3 DNA reads as TGTGCCAGCAGCACCGGGACAGGGATTGGGGGGAACACTGAAGCTTTCTTT. Residues: CASSTGTGIGGNTEAFF.

J is TRBJ2-7 and V is TRBV11-3, with 8 bases aligning to TRBD2. This CDR3 is built from 15 residues. The germline V gene has CDR1 SGHNT and CDR2 YENEEA. With V trimmed by 4 bases and J by 4 bases, 9 bases remained unmatched. Here the CDR3 reads CASSSLTSGRYEQYF. The CDR3 DNA reads as TGTGCCAGCAGCTCCCTAACTAGCGGACGGTACGAGCAGTACTTC. The full variable domain, completed using reference TRBV11-3 and TRBJ2-7, is EAGVVQSPRYKIIEKKQPVAFWCNPISGHNTLYWYLQNLGQGPELLIRYENEEAVDDSQLPKDRFSAERLKGVDSTLKIQPAELGDSAVYLCASSSLTSGRYEQYFGPGTRLTVT.

In this sample, this clone turned up once. This rearrangement joins TRBV28 to TRBJ2-3, with TRBD2 matching 9 bases. Germline trimming cut 4 bases from V and 9 bases from J; bases unmatched to any gene: 11. The CDR3 has 15 residues. Germline V gene sequence: CDR1 MDHEN, CDR2 SYDVKM. CDR3 loop: CASSSQAGGRGTQYF. CDR3 bases: TGTGCCAGCAGTTCGCAAGCGGGGGGCCGGGGGACGCAGTATTTT.

The table lists this clone with a few counts. The genes are TRBV7-9 and TRBJ2-2, with D tentatively TRBD2 (6 bases). Germline V gene data show CDR1 as SEHNR and CDR2 as FQNEAQ (reference sequence). The CDR3 contains 14 residues. Trimming cost V 6 bases and J 2 bases, with 10 bases left between them. The CDR3 reads CASSRETNTGELFF. The CDR3 DNA is TGTGCCAGCAGTCGGGAGACTAACACCGGGGAGCTGTTTTTT. Drawing the rest from reference TRBV7-9 and TRBJ2-2, the complete variable domain is DTGVSQNPRHKITKRGQNVTFRCDPISEHNRLYWYRQTLGQGPEFLTYFQNEAQLEKSRLLSDRFSAERPKGSFSTLEIQRTEQGDSAMYLCASSRETNTGELFFGEGSRLTVL.

This clone was observed once. The rearrangement joins TRBV2 to TRBJ1-5; 8 bases are shared with TRBD1. The V segment lost 6 bases and the J segment 1 base; nucleotides outside the gene matches: 8. Per germline, CDR1 SNHLY and CDR2 FYNNEI. The CDR3 is 16 amino acids. DNA of the CDR3: TGTGCCAGCAGGGGGGGGACAGGAAAGAGCAATCAGCCCCAGCATTTT. Its translation is CASRGGTGKSNQPQHF.

The chain has TRBV7-2 and TRBJ2-1; 13 bases fit TRBD2. Germline V gives CDR1 SGHTA, CDR2 FQGNSA. The CDR3 runs 16 residues. With 5 bases clipped from V and 8 bases from J, the junction kept 9 bases outside the gene matches. Here the CDR3 DNA reads TGTGCCAGCAGCGCGGGACTAGCGGGGCCAAGGGATGAGCAGTTCTTC. Protein product: CASSAGLAGPRDEQFF.

This rearrangement joins TRBV27 to TRBJ2-5, with 8 positions matching TRBD1. The J call may be in error: the DNA end matches TRBJ2-7 better. CDR1 MNHEY and CDR2 SMNVEV come from the germline V gene (reference sequence). The CDR3 covers 14 residues. The CDR3 sequence: CASSTTGGVDEQYF. The CDR3 DNA reads TGTGCCAGCAGTACCACAGGGGGTGTCGACGAGCAGTACTTC.

This chain's CDR3 is CASRDFTDTQYF. The CDR3 nucleotides are TGTGCCAGCCGGGACTTCACAGATACGCAGTATTTT. The V call is TRBV6-5, the J call TRBJ2-3, with D possibly TRBD2 on 6 matching bases. Germline CDR1 MNHEY, CDR2 SVGAGI. V lost 8 bases to trimming and J lost 2 bases, with 8 bases between them. The CDR3 length is 12 residues.

The chain couples TRBV6-1 to TRBJ2-4, with D tentatively TRBD2 (5 bases). The CDR3 is 14 residues long. Trimming removed 2 bases at V and 10 bases at J, with 15 bases between. The germline V gene has CDR1 MNHNS and CDR2 SASEGT. The CDR3 DNA follows: TGTGCCAGCAGTGAAAGGGAGACCCAAGGGATTCAGTACTTC. Translated: CASSERETQGIQYF.

This clone appeared a single time. The CDR3 here is CASSKGVAGGQGQETQYF. The CDR3 nucleotides are TGTGCCAGCAGCAAGGGAGTAGCGGGAGGGCAGGGCCAAGAGACCCAGTACTTC. V is TRBV7-6 and J is TRBJ2-5, with TRBD2 identical over 11 bases. The CDR3 consists of 18 residues. With 5 bases clipped from V and 1 base from J, the junction kept 12 bases outside the gene matches. Germline assignment: CDR1 SGHVS and CDR2 FNYEAQ.

The V call is TRBV21-1, the J call TRBJ1-1; the DNA was not used to check the table's D call, TRBD1. TRBV21-1 is a pseudogene segment. The CDR3 is 15 residues long. The CDR3 DNA follows: TGTGCCAGCAGCAAGAGACAGGGAGGAGAGACTGAAGCTTTCTTT. Translating gives CASSKRQGGETEAFF.

The J gene is TRBJ2-1, the V gene TRBV5-1; 8 bases fit TRBD2. Germline CDR1 and CDR2: SGHRS and YFSETQ. This CDR3 comprises 17 residues. Trimming took 4 bases from V and 4 from J; bases not matched to a gene: 13. The CDR3 DNA sequence: TGCGCCAGCAGCCCCGACGGGGGGGGGCCGGGGTACAATGAGCAGTTCTTC. It translates to CASSPDGGGPGYNEQFF.

V gene TRBV29-1 combines with J gene TRBJ2-5; TRBD1 is a possible D gene (6 bases). This CDR3 comprises 11 residues. Germline V gene lookup returns CDR1 SQVTM and CDR2 ANQGSEA. V was shortened by 5 bases and J by 10 bases, with 14 bases between the two germline ends. CDR3 in DNA: TGCAGCGTTTACTTTTCAGGGGTCCAGTACTTC. Protein sequence: CSVYFSGVQYF.

V gene TRBV5-8 combines with J gene TRBJ1-5, with D perhaps matching TRBD1 (5 bases). The CDR3 runs 16 residues. Germline V gives CDR1 SGHTS, CDR2 YDEGEE. Deletions cut 3 bases from V and 7 bases from J, with 20 bases between. Written as DNA, the CDR3 is TGTGCCAGCAGCTCGTCCGGGGGGGGTGACGGCCAGCCCCAGCATTTT. As protein: CASSSSGGGDGQPQHF.